The rows below give T cell receptor beta chains drawn from one sample of a study of CD8 T cells in ankylosing spondylitis. Via MiXCR, TCRdb re-called the 5' RACE reads, giving one row per CDR3 protein. The sample has 100,000 or so distinct CDR3 sequences; under 30% are singletons. The sequenced material came from synovial fluid, either unsorted or a sorted T cell fraction (not recorded which). The receptors stem from a male donor with ankylosing spondylitis. Both conserved end residues are part of each CDR3. Each record gives: CDR3 protein, CDR3 DNA, J gene, D gene, clone size, V gene. The D gene is left open where the match is weak. Expanded clones get a size class; other rows say once, few or many, or leave the size out.

CASSSTSREDEQFF,TGTGCCAGCAGCTCGACTAGCCGAGAAGATGAGCAGTTCTTC,TRBJ2-1,TRBD2,many,TRBV7-2
CASSPLGADTEAFF,TGTGCCAGCAGTCCCTTGGGGGCCGACACTGAAGCTTTCTTT,TRBJ1-1,NA,NA,TRBV7-2
CASSLVAKTSTDTQYF,TGTGCCAGCAGCTTAGTGGCAAAAACTAGCACAGATACGCAGTATTTT,TRBJ2-3,NA,NA,TRBV7-6
CASSLIQGEGNTEAFF,TGTGCCAGCAGTTTAATACAGGGGGAAGGTAACACTGAAGCTTTCTTT,TRBJ1-1,TRBD1,NA,TRBV27
CSAAPLGGTWETQYF,TGCAGTGCTGCCCCCCTGGGGGGGACTTGGGAGACCCAGTACTTC,TRBJ2-5,TRBD2,few,TRBV20-1
CASRVRAGRNTEAFF,TGCGCCAGCAGGGTTCGGGCAGGGCGGAACACTGAAGCTTTCTTT,TRBJ1-1,NA,NA,TRBV5-1
CASGDSSSYNSPLHF,TGTGCCAGCGGGGACAGTAGCTCCTATAATTCACCCCTCCACTTT,TRBJ1-6,TRBD1,few,TRBV7-9
CSVGQLDEQYF,TGCAGCGTTGGACAGTTAGACGAGCAGTACTTC,TRBJ2-7,NA,NA,TRBV29-1
CASSLGTDAYEQYF,TGTGCCAGCAGTTTAGGGACGGACGCCTACGAGCAGTACTTC,TRBJ2-7,NA,many,TRBV12-3/TRBV12-4
CASSLVEANTEAFF,TGCGCCAGCAGCTTGGTGGAAGCAAACACTGAAGCTTTCTTT,TRBJ1-1,NA,many,TRBV5-1
CASSLRGRTGNTIYF,TGTGCCAGCAGCCTCAGGGGGCGTACGGGAAACACCATATATTTT,TRBJ1-3,TRBD1,NA,TRBV12-3/TRBV12-4
CSADTGGTDTQYF,TGCAGTGCCGACACGGGAGGCACAGATACGCAGTATTTT,TRBJ2-3,NA,NA,TRBV20-1
CAISETDSGANVLTF,TGTGCCATCAGTGAGACAGACTCTGGGGCCAACGTCCTGACTTTC,TRBJ2-6,NA,NA,TRBV10-3
CASSLAEEGLHNEQFF,TGTGCCAGCAGCTTAGCAGAGGAAGGGCTCCACAATGAGCAGTTCTTC,TRBJ2-1,NA,few,TRBV7-8
CASSLGREGRGNEQFF,TGCGCCAGCAGCTTGGGCCGGGAGGGACGGGGGAATGAGCAGTTCTTC,TRBJ2-1,TRBD2,few,TRBV5-1
CASNLWTSGQPKRWETQYF,TGTGCCAGTAACCTTTGGACTAGCGGGCAACCTAAAAGGTGGGAGACCCAGTACTTC,TRBJ2-5,TRBD2,NA,TRBV19
CASSQNEGINEQFF,TGTGCCAGCAGCCAAAACGAGGGGATCAATGAGCAGTTCTTC,TRBJ2-1,NA,many,TRBV14
CATFGGKSTEAFF,TGCGCCACCTTTGGGGGGAAGAGCACTGAAGCTTTCTTT,TRBJ1-1,NA,NA,TRBV10-2
CSASRTGGLVQPQHF,TGCAGTGCTAGCCGGACAGGGGGGCTGGTTCAGCCCCAGCATTTT,TRBJ1-5,TRBD1,many,TRBV20-1
CASSFSGFGNTIYF,TGTGCCAGCAGTTTCTCGGGATTCGGAAACACCATATATTTT,TRBJ1-3,NA,few,TRBV12-3/TRBV12-4
CSASFIAGGQYF,TGCAGTGCCAGCTTCATAGCGGGAGGGCAGTACTTC,TRBJ2-7,TRBD2,many,TRBV20-1
CASSNTAPVDEQFF,TGCGCCAGCAGCAATACGGCGCCGGTCGATGAGCAGTTCTTC,TRBJ2-1,NA,NA,TRBV10-2
CASSNTGNTIYF,TGTGCCAGCAGTAACACCGGAAACACCATATATTTT,TRBJ1-3,NA,few,TRBV6-1
CSAAGTRSTGELFF,TGCAGTGCGGCCGGGACCCGAAGCACCGGGGAGCTGTTTTTT,TRBJ2-2,NA,NA,TRBV20-1
CASRDGEYNEQFF,TGTGCCAGCCGGGACGGAGAGTACAATGAGCAGTTCTTC,TRBJ2-1,NA,NA,TRBV9
CASSQDRSSPKFEQFF,TGTGCCAGCAGCCAAGACAGAAGTTCTCCCAAGTTTGAGCAGTTCTTC,TRBJ2-1,NA,NA,TRBV14
CASGAYTDYGYTF,TGTGCCAGCGGAGCTTATACAGACTATGGCTACACCTTC,TRBJ1-2,NA,few,TRBV7-2
CASENSRNQPQHF,TGTGCCAGTGAAAACAGCCGTAATCAGCCCCAGCATTTT,TRBJ1-5,NA,few,TRBV6-2/TRBV6-3
CAWSSGLAGFTGELFF,TGTGCCTGGAGTTCGGGACTAGCGGGATTCACCGGGGAGCTGTTTTTT,TRBJ2-2,TRBD2,few,TRBV30
CASSGTFYNSPLHF,TGTGCCAGCAGCGGGACCTTCTATAATTCACCCCTCCACTTT,TRBJ1-6,NA,NA,TRBV7-8
CASQHVDGNEQFF,TGTGCCAGTCAACACGTAGACGGAAATGAGCAGTTCTTC,TRBJ2-1,NA,few,TRBV19
CASSRLAGGLTYNEQFF,TGTGCCAGCAGCCGACTAGCGGGGGGCCTAACCTACAATGAGCAGTTCTTC,TRBJ2-1,TRBD2,many,TRBV7-8
CSVPDRVTGELFF,TGCAGTGTGCCCGACCGGGTCACCGGGGAGCTGTTTTTT,TRBJ2-2,NA,many,TRBV20-1
CASSNPHITGVNTEAFF,TGTGCCAGTAGTAACCCCCACATAACAGGGGTGAACACTGAAGCTTTCTTT,TRBJ1-1,TRBD1,few,TRBV19
CASSLEQGTGQPQHF,TGTGCCAGCAGTTTAGAGCAGGGGACAGGTCAGCCCCAGCATTTT,TRBJ1-5,TRBD1,NA,TRBV12-3/TRBV12-4
CASSRESLTDTQYF,TGTGCCAGCAGCCGCGAATCCCTCACAGATACGCAGTATTTT,TRBJ2-3,NA,NA,TRBV7-2
CASRTRGRSNTF,TGTGCCTCTAGGACGAGGGGGCGAAGCAACACCTTC,TRBJ1-2,TRBD1,many,TRBV19
CASSSRGMVADTQYF,TGTGCCAGCAGCTCCCGGGGGATGGTGGCAGATACGCAGTATTTT,TRBJ2-3,NA,NA,TRBV11-3
CASSLVSGNYNEQFF,TGTGCCAGCAGCTTAGTTAGCGGGAACTACAATGAGCAGTTCTTC,TRBJ2-1,TRBD2,few,TRBV11-2
CASSLRGYSTDTQYF,TGTGCCAGCAGCTTGAGGGGGTACAGCACAGATACGCAGTATTTT,TRBJ2-3,NA,NA,TRBV5-6
CSVVFFSGRSRETQYF,TGCAGCGTAGTTTTTTTTAGCGGGAGATCCCGAGAGACCCAGTACTTC,TRBJ2-5,TRBD2,many,TRBV29-1
CASSYSQGLGSPLHF,TGTGCCAGCAGTTACTCGCAGGGACTCGGTTCACCCCTCCACTTT,TRBJ1-6,NA,NA,TRBV6-5
CASSRDSAFTDTQYF,TGTGCCAGCAGCCGTGACAGTGCCTTCACAGATACGCAGTATTTT,TRBJ2-3,NA,many,TRBV27
CSVEPGQGTYNEQFF,TGCAGCGTTGAGCCGGGACAGGGAACCTACAATGAGCAGTTCTTC,TRBJ2-1,TRBD1,NA,TRBV29-1
CSARIGGIANEQFF,TGCAGTGCTAGGATTGGCGGGATAGCCAATGAGCAGTTCTTC,TRBJ2-1,NA,NA,TRBV20-1